These T cell receptor beta chains were read from a single sample in a study of blood T cells in healthy people across ages. MiXCR was run by TCRdb on the 5' RACE reads, yielding one entry per CDR3 protein. The sample holds about 1.6 million distinct CDR3 sequences, 30% to 40% seen once. Input material: blood. All receptors come from a woman aged 25 to 45 in good health. Both conserved end residues are part of each CDR3. D genes are given only for firm matches. Only some rows state a clone size, as once, few, many or a class for expanded clones.

TRBJ2-7,.,TRBV7-9,few,CASNLAYSSYEQYF,TGTGCCAGCAACTTGGCGTATAGCTCCTACGAGCAGTACTTC
TRBJ2-7,.,TRBV7-2,few,CASSLVQTYEQYF,TGTGCCAGCAGCTTAGTCCAAACCTACGAGCAGTACTTC
TRBJ2-7,.,TRBV5-1,few,CASKEAGAYEQYF,TGCGCCAGCAAGGAAGCAGGGGCCTACGAGCAGTACTTC
TRBJ1-6,.,TRBV12-3/TRBV12-4,few,CASSLTTPYNSPLHF,TGTGCCAGCAGTTTAACTACACCGTATAATTCACCCCTCCACTTT
TRBJ1-2,TRBD1,TRBV27,.,CASSSSPGQGGGYTF,TGTGCCAGCAGTTCATCTCCGGGACAGGGGGGTGGCTACACCTTC
TRBJ2-1,.,TRBV5-1,few,CASSLADLPSLFF,TGCGCCAGCAGCTTGGCCGATCTCCCCTCCCTGTTCTTC
TRBJ2-1,TRBD2,TRBV7-2,few,CAGSLALAGHSSYNEQFF,TGTGCCGGCAGCTTAGCACTAGCGGGACACAGCTCCTACAATGAGCAGTTCTTC
TRBJ2-7,TRBD2,TRBV20-1,many,CSASPTSGRTLYEQYF,TGCAGTGCTAGCCCGACTAGCGGGAGGACCCTCTACGAGCAGTACTTC
TRBJ2-1,.,TRBV9,.,CASSVGGQGSGEQFF,TGTGCCAGCAGCGTAGGCGGGCAGGGGAGCGGGGAGCAGTTCTTC
TRBJ1-1,TRBD1,TRBV4-2,few,CASRPKAGQGSEAFF,TGTGCCAGCAGACCTAAGGCCGGACAGGGCTCTGAAGCTTTCTTT
TRBJ2-7,TRBD1,TRBV15,.,CATSREVKQGAIGEQYF,TGTGCCACCAGCAGAGAGGTAAAACAGGGGGCAATCGGCGAGCAGTACTTC
TRBJ2-7,TRBD2,TRBV6-1,.,CASSDIRLAGLPGQYF,TGTGCCAGCAGTGATATCCGACTAGCGGGGCTGCCTGGGCAGTACTTC
TRBJ2-3,.,TRBV6-5,.,CASSYSFSGYTDTQYF,TGTGCCAGCAGTTACTCTTTTTCGGGGTACACAGATACGCAGTATTTT
TRBJ2-7,.,TRBV5-1,few,CASTWGQAHSYEQYF,TGCGCCAGCACCTGGGGGCAGGCACACTCCTACGAGCAGTACTTC
TRBJ2-1,TRBD2,TRBV20-1,.,CSALPDGGGSSYNEQFF,TGCAGTGCTCTGCCTGATGGCGGGGGGAGCTCCTACAATGAGCAGTTCTTC
TRBJ2-1,TRBD1,TRBV20-1,.,CSARDGTGVANEQFF,TGCAGTGCTAGAGATGGGACAGGGGTGGCCAATGAGCAGTTCTTC
TRBJ2-7,.,TRBV12-3/TRBV12-4,.,CANSFAQGASYF,.
TRBJ2-2,.,TRBV20-1,.,CSARDMKGLGGELFF,TGCAGTGCTAGAGATATGAAGGGGCTGGGCGGGGAGCTGTTTTTT
TRBJ2-7,TRBD2,TRBV9,few,CASSIRAGAYEQYF,TGTGCCAGCAGCATAAGAGCGGGGGCCTACGAGCAGTACTTC
TRBJ1-5,.,TRBV12-3/TRBV12-4,.,CASTAPWERNQPQHF,TGTGCCAGCACTGCTCCATGGGAACGCAATCAGCCCCAGCATTTT
TRBJ2-7,.,TRBV5-1,many,CASSPTTGSYEQYF,TGTGCCAGCAGCCCAACAACCGGGTCCTACGAGCAGTACTTC
TRBJ1-5,TRBD1,TRBV29-1,many,CSVRTGAGQPQHF,TGCAGCGTTAGGACAGGGGCAGGTCAGCCCCAGCATTTT
TRBJ2-3,TRBD2,TRBV20-1,few,CSARTSGRTGRTDTQYF,TGCAGTGCTCGGACTAGCGGGAGAACGGGGCGCACAGATACGCAGTATTTT
TRBJ2-7,.,TRBV4-1,few,CASSQDLGRGSYEQYF,TGCGCCAGCAGCCAAGACCTGGGCAGGGGTTCTTACGAGCAGTACTTC
TRBJ2-5,TRBD1,TRBV20-1,few,CSARVRGGLETQYF,TGCAGTGCTAGAGTGAGAGGGGGCTTAGAGACCCAGTACTTC
TRBJ2-1,TRBD1,TRBV28,few,CASSSTGGRGNEQFF,TGTGCCAGCAGCTCAACAGGGGGCAGAGGGAATGAGCAGTTCTTC
TRBJ2-5,TRBD1,TRBV28,few,CASSSDPGQGEETQYF,TGTGCCAGCAGTTCAGACCCGGGACAGGGTGAAGAGACCCAGTACTTC
TRBJ2-3,.,TRBV21-1,.,CASSKALQGGADTQYF,TGTGCCAGCAGCAAAGCGCTACAGGGGGGGGCAGATACGCAGTATTTT